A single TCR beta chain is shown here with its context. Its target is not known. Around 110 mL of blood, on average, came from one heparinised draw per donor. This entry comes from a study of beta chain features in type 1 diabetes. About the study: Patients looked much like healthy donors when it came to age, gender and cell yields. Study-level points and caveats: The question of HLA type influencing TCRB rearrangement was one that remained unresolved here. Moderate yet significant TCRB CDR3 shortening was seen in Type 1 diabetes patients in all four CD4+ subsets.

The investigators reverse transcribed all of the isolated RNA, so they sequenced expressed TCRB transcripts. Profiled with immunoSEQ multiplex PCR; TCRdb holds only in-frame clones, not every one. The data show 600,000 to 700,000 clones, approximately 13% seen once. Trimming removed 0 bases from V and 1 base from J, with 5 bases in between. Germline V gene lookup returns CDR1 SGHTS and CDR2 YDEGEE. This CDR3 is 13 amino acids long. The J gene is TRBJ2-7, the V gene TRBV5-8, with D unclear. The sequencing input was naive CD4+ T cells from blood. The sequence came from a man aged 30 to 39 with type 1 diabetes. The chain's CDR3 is CASSLDTSYEQYF. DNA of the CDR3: TGTGCCAGCAGCTTGGACACATCCTACGAGCAGTACTTC. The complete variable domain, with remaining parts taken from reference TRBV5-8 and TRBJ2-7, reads EAGVTQSPTHLIKTRGQQATLRCSPISGHTSVYWYQQALGLGLQFLLWYDEGEERNRGNFPPRFSGRQFPNYSSELNVNALELEDSALYLCASSLDTSYEQYFGPGTRLTVT.